These T cell receptor beta chains were read from a single sample in a study of blood T cell repertoires in COVID-19. Libraries were prepared by immunoSEQ multiplex PCR; TCRdb keeps only in-frame clonotypes and omits some of them. This table holds roughly 100,000 clones, 89% found once. Sequenced: peripheral blood. The source of these receptors is a woman aged 60-70 years with acute or convalescent COVID-19. Each CDR3 is given with its conserved first and last residue. Fields, in order: clone size, V gene, J gene, D gene, CDR3 protein, CDR3 DNA. A D gene is named only where the DNA matches it firmly. Part of the rows lack a size; the others show once, few, many or a class for expanded clones.

.	TRBV9	TRBJ1-1	.	CASSVGPPGGTEAFF	TGTGCCAGCAGCGTAGGGCCCCCGGGGGGCACTGAAGCTTTCTTT
.	TRBV11-2	TRBJ2-5	TRBD2	CASSLRLAEEWGETQYF	TGTGCCAGCAGCCTCAGACTAGCGGAGGAATGGGGGGAGACCCAGTACTTC
once	TRBV3-1/TRBV3-2	TRBJ1-3	TRBD1	CASSQRGGTAGNTIYF	TGTGCCAGCAGCCAACGGGGCGGGACAGCTGGAAACACCATATATTTT
.	TRBV6-5	TRBJ1-6	TRBD1	CASSRDRAVNSPLHF	TGTGCCAGCAGCCGGGACAGGGCCGTTAATTCACCCCTCCACTTT
.	TRBV7-8	TRBJ1-1	.	CASSFALLGTEAFF	TGTGCCAGCAGCTTCGCACTTCTTGGCACTGAAGCTTTCTTT
.	TRBV12-3/TRBV12-4	TRBJ1-1	.	CASSFQGHQAFF	TGTGCCAGCAGTTTTCAGGGACATCAAGCTTTCTTT
few	TRBV27	TRBJ1-1	.	CASSQPGVTEAFF	TGTGCCAGCAGTCAGCCGGGGGTCACTGAAGCTTTCTTT
.	TRBV3-1/TRBV3-2	TRBJ2-1	.	CASSQFSVSSYNEQFF	TGTGCCAGCAGCCAATTTAGCGTCAGCTCCTACAATGAGCAGTTCTTC
.	TRBV27	TRBJ2-2	.	CASRASGTGELFF	TGTGCCAGCAGGGCTAGTGGAACCGGGGAGCTGTTTTTT
.	TRBV4-1	TRBJ2-1	TRBD2	CASSHPPPTSGLQRNEQFF	TGCGCCAGCAGCCACCCTCCCCCTACTAGCGGCCTCCAACGCAATGAGCAGTTCTTC
once	TRBV25-1	TRBJ1-2	TRBD1	CASSEYSPDRGHHGYTF	TGTGCCAGCAGTGAATATTCGCCAGACAGGGGGCATCATGGCTACACCTTC
.	TRBV24-1	TRBJ1-4	.	CATSTGDSALGLFF	TGTGCCACCAGTACAGGAGACAGCGCCCTAGGACTGTTTTTT
.	TRBV5-6	TRBJ1-1	.	CASSLDRNTEAFF	TGTGCCAGCAGCTTGGACAGAAACACTGAAGCTTTCTTT
once	TRBV4-1	TRBJ1-1	.	CASSPRGSLEAFF	TGCGCCAGCAGCCCCCGAGGTTCCCTTGAAGCTTTCTTT
.	TRBV3-1/TRBV3-2	TRBJ2-1	.	CASSQGTFGEQFF	TGTGCCAGCAGCCAAGGGACTTTTGGTGAGCAGTTCTTC
.	TRBV10-3	TRBJ2-1	TRBD2	CATVPGLAGSSYNEQFF	TGTGCCACCGTTCCGGGACTAGCGGGGTCCTCCTACAATGAGCAGTTCTTC
once	TRBV19	TRBJ2-2	.	CASSISGTRVRTGELFF	TGTGCCAGTAGTATATCCGGTACGCGGGTGCGAACCGGGGAGCTGTTTTTT
.	TRBV29-1	TRBJ2-1	TRBD2	CSVAPRPGLAGTHEQFF	TGCAGCGTTGCCCCCAGGCCCGGACTAGCGGGAACACATGAGCAGTTCTTC
few	TRBV2	TRBJ1-5	TRBD1	CASSGRDRSQHF	TGTGCCAGCAGTGGCCGGGACAGGTCCCAGCATTTT
once	TRBV7-2	TRBJ2-5	TRBD2	CASSFRLAEQETQYF	TGTGCCAGCAGCTTCAGACTAGCGGAACAAGAGACCCAGTACTTC